This TCR beta chain was sequenced during a study of T cells in Graves' hyperthyroidism and ophthalmopathy. Clinical symptoms, serum thyroxine, TRAb, thyroid ultrasound and orbital computed tomography informed diagnoses. TCR beta CDR3 sequences were amplified from RNA transcripts. Researchers ran a first-round RT-PCR on the TCR CDR3 using the HTBI primer set. Each CDR3 protein is one row after TCRdb ran MiXCR on the multiplex PCR reads. The sample yields a few hundred thousand distinct CDR3 sequences, under 60% seen once. Overall study findings and caveats: Most clonotypes expanded in thyroid above 0.001 were likewise present in blood. Ophthalmopathy onset followed model prediction by a median about seven months. Separating ophthalmopathy from stable hyperthyroidism was achieved by a 13 V-J model.

This clonotype was seen at least ten times. Antigen unknown. This CDR3 has 16 residues. The germline CDR1 and CDR2 sequences are MGHRA and YSYEKL. V dropped 4 bases and J dropped 5; count of bases not matched to a gene: 7. Material: peripheral blood or thyroid tissue (not recorded which). The V gene is TRBV4-1, the J gene TRBJ2-5, with 13 bases identical to TRBD2. The origin of this receptor is an adult woman with Graves' disease, either hyperthyroidism or ophthalmopathy (not recorded which). CDR3 sequence reads: CASSPGLAGVVETQYF. The CDR3 DNA follows: TGCGCCAGCAGCCCCGGACTAGCGGGAGTTGTGGAGACCCAGTACTTC.